The clone carrying this TCR beta chain has only a few counts. What it recognizes is unknown. Extractions gave at least 5 micrograms of total RNA per sample. This record comes from a study of blood T cells in healthy people across ages. General study findings and limits: A greater number of naive CD4+ cells and higher diversity distinguished long-lived donors from aged donors. Donor CMV status, an unknown factor, possibly confounded changes in expanded clonotypes.

Next came a second PCR, run for about 7 to 12 cycles, which used a sample-barcoded 5' primer along with a J-beta primer mix. Every molecule of cDNA carried a tag from a template-switch adaptor with 12 random nucleotides. TCRdb re-called the 5' RACE reads with MiXCR, one entry per CDR3 protein. The repertoire holds some 850,000 distinct CDR3 sequences, with 20% to 30% as singletons. Germline V gene lookup returns CDR1 SGHTA and CDR2 FQGTGA. The CDR3 runs to 14 residues. Deletions cut 3 bases from V and 2 bases from J, with 9 bases between. The sample was also linked to a second study, of T cells of mothers and their children.

Sequences were obtained from blood. The V gene is TRBV7-3, the J gene TRBJ2-3, with D tentatively TRBD1 (6 bases). The sequence was obtained from a boy under 18 in good health. CDR3 coding DNA: TGTGCCAGCAGCTTGGGACATCCCACAGATACGCAGTATTTT. Translating it yields CASSLGHPTDTQYF.